This entry concerns a single TCR beta chain. The protocol was immunoSEQ multiplex PCR, while the TCRdb copy is restricted to in-frame clones and leaves out a portion. The sample holds millions of clones, about 95% seen once. In the naive CD8 group, cells lacked CD45RO and were positively selected for CCR7, so terminally differentiated effector memory CD45RA+ cells were left out. The data are from a study of shared clonotypes between healthy human individuals. The clonotype comes from a young man in good health. The sample taken for sequencing was naive CD8+ T cells sorted from blood.

In DNA, the CDR3 is TGTGCCAGCAGTTCACTAAGTGGGTCCTACAATGAGCAGTTCTTC. Amino acids: CASSSLSGSYNEQFF. The V and J genes are TRBV28 and TRBJ2-1; no definite D call. The CDR3 loop spans 15 amino acids. Germline V CDR1 and CDR2: MDHEN, SYDVKM. Deletions cut 4 bases from V and 1 base from J, with 11 bases between. The complete variable domain, with remaining parts taken from reference TRBV28 and TRBJ2-1, reads DVKVTQSSRYLVKRTGEKVFLECVQDMDHENMFWYRQDPGLGLRLIYFSYDVKMKEKGDIPEGYSVSREKKERFSLILESASTNQTSMYLCASSSLSGSYNEQFFGPGTRLTVL.